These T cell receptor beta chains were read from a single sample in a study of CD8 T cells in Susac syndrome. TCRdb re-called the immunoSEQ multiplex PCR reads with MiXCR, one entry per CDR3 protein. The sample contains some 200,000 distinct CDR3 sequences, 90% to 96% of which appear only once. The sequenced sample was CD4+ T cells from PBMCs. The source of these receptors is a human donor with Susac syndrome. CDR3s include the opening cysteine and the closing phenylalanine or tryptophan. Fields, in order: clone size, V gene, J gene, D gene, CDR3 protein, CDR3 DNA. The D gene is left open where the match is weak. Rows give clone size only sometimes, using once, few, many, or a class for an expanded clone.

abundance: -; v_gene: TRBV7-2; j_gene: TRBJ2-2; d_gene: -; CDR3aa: CASSLSGGAAGELFF; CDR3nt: TGTGCCAGCAGCTTATCGGGGGGCGCGGCCGGGGAGCTGTTTTTT
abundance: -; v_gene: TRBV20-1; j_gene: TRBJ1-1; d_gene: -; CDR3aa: CSARQPNTEAFF; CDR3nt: TGCAGTGCAAGACAGCCGAACACTGAAGCTTTCTTT
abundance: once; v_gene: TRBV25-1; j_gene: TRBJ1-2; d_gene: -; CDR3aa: CASSESVLFGGYTF; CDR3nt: TGTGCCAGCAGTGAATCAGTCCTCTTCGGGGGCTACACCTTC
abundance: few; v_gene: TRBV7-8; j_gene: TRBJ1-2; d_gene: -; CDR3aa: CASSSPDAYGYTF; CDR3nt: TGTGCCAGCAGCTCACCCGACGCCTATGGCTACACCTTC
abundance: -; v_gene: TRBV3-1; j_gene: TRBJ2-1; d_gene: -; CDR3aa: CASSQAQYPYNEQFF; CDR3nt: TGTGCCAGCAGCCAAGCGCAGTACCCCTACAATGAGCAGTTCTTC
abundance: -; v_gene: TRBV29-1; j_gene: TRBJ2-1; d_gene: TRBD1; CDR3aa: CSVRTGQGEQFF; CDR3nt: TGCAGCGTTCGGACAGGGCAGGGTGAGCAGTTCTTC
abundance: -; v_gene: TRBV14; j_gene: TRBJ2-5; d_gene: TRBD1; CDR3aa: CASSQPDRVGGTQYF; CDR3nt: TGTGCCAGCAGCCAGCCGGACAGGGTCGGAGGGACCCAGTACTTC
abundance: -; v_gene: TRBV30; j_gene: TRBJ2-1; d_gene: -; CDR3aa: CAWSVGLDEQFF; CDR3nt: TGTGCCTGGAGTGTGGGTTTAGACGAGCAGTTCTTC
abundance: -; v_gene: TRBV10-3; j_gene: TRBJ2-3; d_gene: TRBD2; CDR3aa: CAISESSGPSTDTQYF; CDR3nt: TGTGCCATCAGTGAATCTAGCGGACCTAGCACAGATACGCAGTATTTT
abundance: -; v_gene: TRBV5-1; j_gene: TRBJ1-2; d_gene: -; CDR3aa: CASSFSTPSGLYGYTF; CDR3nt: TGCGCCAGCAGCTTCTCTACCCCTTCAGGGCTATATGGCTACACCTTC
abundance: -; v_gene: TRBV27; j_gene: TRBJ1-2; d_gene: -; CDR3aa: CASSPSAGNAYGYTF; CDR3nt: TGTGCCAGCAGTCCCAGCGCAGGGAATGCATATGGCTACACCTTC
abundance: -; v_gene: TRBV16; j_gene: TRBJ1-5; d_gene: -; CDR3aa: CASSQSDSPNRPQHF; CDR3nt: TGTGCCAGCAGCCAATCCGACAGCCCCAATCGGCCCCAGCATTTT
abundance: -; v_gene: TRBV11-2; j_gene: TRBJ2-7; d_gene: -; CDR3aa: CASSSPNWYEQYF; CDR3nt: TGTGCCAGCAGCTCCCCCAACTGGTACGAGCAGTACTTC
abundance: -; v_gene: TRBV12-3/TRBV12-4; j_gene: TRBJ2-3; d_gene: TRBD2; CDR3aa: CASTPSAGADTQYF; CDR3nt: TGTGCCAGCACCCCCTCTGCGGGGGCAGATACGCAGTATTTT
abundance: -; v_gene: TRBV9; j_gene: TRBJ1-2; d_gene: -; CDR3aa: CASSAEGMANYGYTF; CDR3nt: TGTGCCAGCAGCGCCGAGGGGATGGCTAACTATGGCTACACCTTC
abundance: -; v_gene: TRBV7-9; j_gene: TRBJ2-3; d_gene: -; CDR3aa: CASSLKSGPDTQYF; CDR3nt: TGTGCCAGCAGCCTGAAATCCGGCCCAGATACGCAGTATTTT
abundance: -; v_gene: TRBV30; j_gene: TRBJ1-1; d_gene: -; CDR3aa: CAWEEGVAFF; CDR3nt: TGTGCCTGGGAAGAGGGGGTAGCTTTCTTT
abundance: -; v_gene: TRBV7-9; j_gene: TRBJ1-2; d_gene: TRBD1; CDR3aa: CASSLRTGIVGYTF; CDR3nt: TGTGCCAGCAGCTTAAGGACAGGGATAGTAGGCTACACCTTC
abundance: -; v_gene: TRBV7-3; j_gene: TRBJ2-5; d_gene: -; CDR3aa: CASSLSGRETQYF; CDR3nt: TGTGCCAGCAGCTTATCGGGGCGAGAGACCCAGTACTTC
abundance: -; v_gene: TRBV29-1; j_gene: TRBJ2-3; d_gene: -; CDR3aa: CSVEGDGAPDTQYF; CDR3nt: TGCAGCGTTGAAGGGGACGGGGCCCCAGATACGCAGTATTTT
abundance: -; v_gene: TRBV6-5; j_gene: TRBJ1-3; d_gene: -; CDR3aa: CASGNRASSGNTIYF; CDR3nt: TGTGCCAGCGGTAACAGGGCCTCTTCTGGAAACACCATATATTTT
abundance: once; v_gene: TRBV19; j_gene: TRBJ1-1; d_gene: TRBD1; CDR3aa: CASSGGTVMNTEAFF; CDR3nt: TGTGCCAGTAGTGGGGGGACAGTGATGAACACTGAAGCTTTCTTT
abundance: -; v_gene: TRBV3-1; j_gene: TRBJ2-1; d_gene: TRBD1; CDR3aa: CASSSRPAGPGTGAQVEQFF; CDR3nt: TGTGCCAGCAGCTCTAGACCAGCCGGGCCCGGGACAGGGGCCCAGGTTGAGCAGTTCTTC
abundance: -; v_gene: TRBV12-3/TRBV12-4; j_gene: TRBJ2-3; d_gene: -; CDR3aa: CASSSSDTQYF; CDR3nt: TGTGCCAGCAGTTCTTCAGATACGCAGTATTTT
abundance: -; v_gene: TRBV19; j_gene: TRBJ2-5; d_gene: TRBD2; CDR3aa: CASSIDRDYDQAQYF; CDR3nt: TGTGCCAGTAGTATAGACCGGGACTACGACCAGGCCCAGTACTTC
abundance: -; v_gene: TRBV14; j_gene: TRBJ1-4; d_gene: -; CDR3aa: CASSQVTGALEKLFF; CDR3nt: TGTGCCAGCAGCCAAGTAACGGGCGCCCTTGAAAAACTGTTTTTT
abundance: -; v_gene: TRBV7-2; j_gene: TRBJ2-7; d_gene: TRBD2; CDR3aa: CASSATSGGYEQYF; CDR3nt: TGTGCCAGCAGCGCGACTAGCGGGGGCTACGAGCAGTACTTC
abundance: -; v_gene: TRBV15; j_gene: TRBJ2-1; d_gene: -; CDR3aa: CATSRGVTNEQFF; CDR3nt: TGTGCCACCAGCAGAGGGGTTACGAACGAGCAGTTCTTC
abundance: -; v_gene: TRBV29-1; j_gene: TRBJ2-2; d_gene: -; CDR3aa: CSVVGTSNTGELFF; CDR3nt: TGCAGCGTTGTGGGCACCTCGAACACCGGGGAGCTGTTTTTT
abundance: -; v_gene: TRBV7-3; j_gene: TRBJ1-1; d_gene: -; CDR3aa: CASSLRAPPTGLAEAFF; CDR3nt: TGTGCCAGCAGCTTAAGGGCCCCCCCCACAGGCCTGGCTGAAGCTTTCTTT
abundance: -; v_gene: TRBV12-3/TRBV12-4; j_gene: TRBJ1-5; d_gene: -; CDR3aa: CASSLSPQPQHF; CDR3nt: TGTGCCAGCAGTTTATCCCCACAGCCCCAGCATTTT
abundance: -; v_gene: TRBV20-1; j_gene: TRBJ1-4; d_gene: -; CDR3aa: CSARGEKLFF; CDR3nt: TGCAGTGCTAGAGGTGAAAAACTGTTTTTT
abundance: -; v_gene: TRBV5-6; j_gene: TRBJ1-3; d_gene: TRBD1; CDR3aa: CASSLAGTGRNTIYF; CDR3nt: TGTGCCAGCAGCTTGGCCGGGACAGGACGGAACACCATATATTTT
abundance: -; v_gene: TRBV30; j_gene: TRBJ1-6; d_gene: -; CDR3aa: CAWAGLSSYNSPLHF; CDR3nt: TGTGCCTGGGCGGGCCTTAGCTCCTATAATTCACCCCTCCACTTT
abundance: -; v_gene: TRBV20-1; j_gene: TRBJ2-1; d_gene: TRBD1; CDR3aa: CSARDRASSYNEQFF; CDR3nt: TGCAGTGCTCGGGACAGGGCCAGCTCCTACAATGAGCAGTTCTTC
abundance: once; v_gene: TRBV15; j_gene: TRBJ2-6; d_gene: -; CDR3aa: CATSRDRWLVSRAGANVLTF; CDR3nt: TGTGCCACCAGCAGAGATCGCTGGCTCGTTTCGCGAGCCGGGGCCAACGTCCTGACTTTC
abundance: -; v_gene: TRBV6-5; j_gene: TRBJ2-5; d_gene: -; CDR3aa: CASSQSRSDAPYF; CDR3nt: TGTGCCAGCAGCCAGTCAAGAAGTGATGCGCCGTACTTC
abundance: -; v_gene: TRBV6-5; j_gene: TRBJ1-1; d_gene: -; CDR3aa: CASSFPGGPEAFF; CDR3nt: TGTGCCAGCAGTTTCCCCGGGGGACCTGAAGCTTTCTTT
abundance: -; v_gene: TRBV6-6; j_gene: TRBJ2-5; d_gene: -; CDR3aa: CASSYPSSPSQETQYF; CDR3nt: TGTGCCAGCAGTTACCCTTCATCGCCTAGTCAAGAGACCCAGTACTTC
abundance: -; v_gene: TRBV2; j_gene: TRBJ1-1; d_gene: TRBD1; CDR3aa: CASRGQFSNTEAFF; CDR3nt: TGTGCCAGCAGGGGACAGTTCTCGAACACTGAAGCTTTCTTT
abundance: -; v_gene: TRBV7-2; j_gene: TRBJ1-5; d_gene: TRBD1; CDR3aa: CASSLSTWTGQSNQPQHF; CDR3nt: TGTGCCAGCAGCTTATCTACCTGGACAGGTCAAAGCAATCAGCCCCAGCATTTT
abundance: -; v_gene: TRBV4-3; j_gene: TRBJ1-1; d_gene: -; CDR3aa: CASSLSGYFTEAFF; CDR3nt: TGCGCCAGCAGCCTTTCAGGGTATTTCACTGAAGCTTTCTTT
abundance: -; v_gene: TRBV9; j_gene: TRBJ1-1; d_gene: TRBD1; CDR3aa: CASSVGTGGITEAFF; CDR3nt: TGTGCCAGCAGCGTAGGCACAGGGGGGATCACTGAAGCTTTCTTT
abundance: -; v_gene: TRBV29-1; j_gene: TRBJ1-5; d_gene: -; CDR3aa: CSVATESNQPQHF; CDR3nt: TGCAGCGTGGCTACAGAAAGCAATCAGCCCCAGCATTTT
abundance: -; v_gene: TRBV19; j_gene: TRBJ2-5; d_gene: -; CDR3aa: CASRGSGLETQYF; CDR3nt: TGTGCCAGTAGAGGGTCAGGATTGGAGACCCAGTACTTC
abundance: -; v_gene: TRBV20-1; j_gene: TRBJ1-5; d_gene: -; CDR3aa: CSARPGAHQPQHF; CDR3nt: TGCAGTGCCAGACCAGGGGCGCATCAGCCCCAGCATTTT
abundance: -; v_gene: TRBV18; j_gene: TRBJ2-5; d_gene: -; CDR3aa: CASSPSGTGQETQYF; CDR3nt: TGTGCCAGCTCACCGTCCGGGACTGGTCAAGAGACCCAGTACTTC